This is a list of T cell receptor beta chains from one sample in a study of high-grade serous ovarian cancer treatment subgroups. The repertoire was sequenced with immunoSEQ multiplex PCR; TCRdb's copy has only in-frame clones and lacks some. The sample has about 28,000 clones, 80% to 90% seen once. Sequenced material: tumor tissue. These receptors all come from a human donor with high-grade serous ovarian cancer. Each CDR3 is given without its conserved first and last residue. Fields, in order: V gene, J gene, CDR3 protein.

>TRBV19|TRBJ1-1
ASSRDREGRTEAF
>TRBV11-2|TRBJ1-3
ASSSAGTLSGNTIY
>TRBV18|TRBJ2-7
ASSPRVAGKYEQY
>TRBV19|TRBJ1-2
ASSTERQAF
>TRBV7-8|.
ASSPSPGTPYEQY
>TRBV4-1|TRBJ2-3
ASSQEGLISFVDTQY
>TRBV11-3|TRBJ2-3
ASSSRGAGGTDTQY
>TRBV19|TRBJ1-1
ASSLQFGSMNTEAF
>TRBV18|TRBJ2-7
ASSPPKGGYEQY
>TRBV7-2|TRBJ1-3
ASSAGVRGGSGNTIY
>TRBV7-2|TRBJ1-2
ASTPPPVAYGYT
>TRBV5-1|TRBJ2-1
ASSWGARSSYNEQF
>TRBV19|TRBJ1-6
ASSEGHNSPLH
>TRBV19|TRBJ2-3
ASRKRGLTDTQY
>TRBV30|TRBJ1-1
ASGRGGTEAF
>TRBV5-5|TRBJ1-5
ASDGPNQPQH
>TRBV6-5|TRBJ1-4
ASSTQADRGEKLF
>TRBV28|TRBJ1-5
ASSLGGAGNQPQH
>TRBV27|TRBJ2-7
ASSFRGGNEQY
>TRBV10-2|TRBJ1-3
ASSGSRAGNTIY
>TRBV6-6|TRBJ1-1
ASSYPGTRPTEAF
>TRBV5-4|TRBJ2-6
ASRDRDSGANVLT
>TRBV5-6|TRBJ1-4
ASSLLGEGGLDEKLF